The 6 T cell receptor beta chains below come from one sample, sequenced in a study of post-analysis software for immune sequencing data (dated by TCRdb to the mid-2010s). These TCRs are of unknown antigen specificity. General study outcomes and caveats: Significantly higher frequencies in patients than in controls were found for about 5 TRBV segments, including TRBV5-6, TRBV5-1 and TRBV20-1.

The protocol used for the library was PCR. The sample was run on an Illumina HiSeq 2500. To reduce PCR and sequencing biases, unique molecular identifiers were incorporated into the TCR beta cDNA libraries. TCRdb reanalyzed the raw reads on its own, using fastp at Q25 for trimming and MiXCR for clone calling, and kept in-frame beta chains. Each CDR3 protein appears once, grouped with its most common genes and DNA. The sample table holds around 770,000 distinct CDR3 sequences, of which more than 45% were seen once. The ten largest make up roughly 4.9% of the sample. The specimen was blood. The receptors derive from a girl aged 5-17 years with multiple sclerosis.

This clonotype has only a few counts. V is TRBV6-1 and J is TRBJ2-3, with a possible D match to TRBD1 (5 bases). CDR1 and CDR2 from the germline V gene are MNHNS and SASEGT. The CDR3 is 17 residues long. Trimming took off 5 bases at V and 4 bases at J, with 22 bases between the two ends. The CDR3 nucleotides are TGTGCCAGCAGTCGAAGGGGTTCATTCAGAGTTTCAGATACGCAGTATTTT. Translating gives CASSRRGSFRVSDTQYF.

This clonotype was counted between two and nine times. The chain combines TRBV5-1 with TRBJ2-7, with 11 bases fitting TRBD2. This CDR3 has 15 amino acids. J gave up 5 bases and V 4 bases, and 8 bases lay outside the gene matches. Germline CDR1 and CDR2: SGHRS and YFSETQ. CDR3 region: CASSPLLAGAHEQYF. For the CDR3, the DNA is TGCGCCAGCAGCCCGCTACTAGCGGGAGCCCACGAGCAGTACTTC.

The chain uses TRBV6-5 and TRBJ2-5, with a tentative D call TRBD1 (8 bases). The CDR3 is 18 residues long. V lost 2 bases to trimming and J lost 4 bases, with 23 bases between them. Germline loops: CDR1 MNHEY, CDR2 SVGAGI. This chain's CDR3 is CASSYPSGQGSGGETQYF. For the CDR3, the DNA is TGTGCCAGCAGTTACCCTAGCGGACAGGGCTCTGGAGGAGAGACCCAGTACTTC.

The chain links TRBV6-2 or TRBV6-3 to TRBJ1-6; no reliable D call. V lost 2 bases and J 10 bases, leaving 6 bases between the germline ends. Germline loops: CDR1 MNHEY, CDR2 SVGEGT. This CDR3 comprises 12 residues. CDR3 bases: TGTGCCAGCAGTTACCCCCACTCACCCCTCCACTTT. This sequence encodes CASSYPHSPLHF.

This chain joins TRBV15 and TRBJ1-1; D is perhaps TRBD1 (5 bases). The V gene's germline CDR1 is LNHNV and CDR2 YYDKDF (reference sequence). This CDR3 is built from 14 residues. Trimming stripped 3 bases from V and 1 base from J, with 9 bases between. Written as DNA, the CDR3 is TGTGCCACCAGCAGGGCAGGGCCGAACACTGAAGCTTTCTTT. Its translation: CATSRAGPNTEAFF.

The sample holds many counts of this clonotype. The chain employs TRBV4-2 and TRBJ2-6; no clear D. Per germline, CDR1 LGHNA and CDR2 YNFKEQ. This CDR3 is built from 19 residues. Trimming took 0 bases from V and 0 from J, leaving 15 bases between them. Written as DNA, the CDR3 is TGTGCCAGCAGCCAAGAGTGGGCAGGCACCTCCTCTGGGGCCAACGTCCTGACTTTC. It translates to CASSQEWAGTSSGANVLTF.